The 23 T cell receptor beta chains below all came from one sample that was sequenced in a study of OX40 agonist ivuxolimab in advanced cancers. TCRdb's copy holds only in-frame clones and misses some; the assay was immunoSEQ multiplex PCR. The sample holds 65,000 to 100,000 clones, approximately 79% seen once. Sample: CD4+ or CD8+ T cells sorted from blood, taken in a trial of the OX40 agonist ivuxolimab. The receptors originated from an adult with an advanced solid tumor such as melanoma, head and neck, liver or kidney cancer.

The chain employs TRBV29-1 and TRBJ1-1; D remains unclear. This CDR3 spans 14 amino acids. Per germline, CDR1 SQVTM and CDR2 ANQGSEA. Trimming pared 4 bases from V and 4 bases from J, leaving 16 bases between. The CDR3 DNA follows: TGCAGCGTTGGCTTGGTAGGGTTTAGCACTGAAGCTTTCTTT. This translates into CSVGLVGFSTEAFF. The variable domain in full, with the rest retrieved from reference TRBV29-1 and TRBJ1-1, is SAVISQKPSRDICQRGTSLTIQCQVDSQVTMMFWYRQQPGQSLTLIATANQGSEATYESGFVIDKFPISRPNLTFSTLTVSNMSPEDSSIYLCSVGLVGFSTEAFFGQGTRLTVV.

This chain uses TRBV7-2 with TRBJ1-3; D is unresolved. The CDR3 runs 12 residues. Trimming removed 5 bases at V and 9 bases at J, with 11 bases between. Germline V lookup: CDR1 SGHTA, CDR2 FQGNSA. The DNA for the CDR3 is TGTGCCAGCAGCCCCGGCCTCGGCACCATATATTTT. The encoded protein is CASSPGLGTIYF. Full variable domain (outside the CDR3, taken from reference TRBV7-2 and TRBJ1-3): GAGVSQSPSNKVTEKGKDVELRCDPISGHTALYWYRQSLGQGLEFLIYFQGNSAPDKSGLPSDRFSAERTGGSVSTLTIQRTQQEDSAVYLCASSPGLGTIYFGEGSWLTVV.

The rearrangement uses TRBV7-6 and TRBJ2-1; D unclear. V was trimmed by 1 base and J by 3 bases, leaving 7 bases between them. CDR3 size: 14 residues. CDR1 and CDR2 (germline): SGHVS, FNYEAQ. CDR3 bases: TGTGCCAGCAGCTTAGAGCTTTTCTACAATGAGCAGTTCTTC. Translating gives CASSLELFYNEQFF.

This clone has only one observation. V and J are TRBV7-2 and TRBJ2-7; D remains ambiguous. Germline V gene sequence: CDR1 SGHTA, CDR2 FQGNSA. The CDR3 loop spans 16 amino acids. Deletions cut 1 base from V and 3 bases from J, with 16 bases between. In DNA form, the CDR3 reads TGTGCCAGCAGCTTAGGTAGTTTGGCAGAGAACTACGAGCAGTACTTC. Protein product: CASSLGSLAENYEQYF. The variable domain in full, completed from reference TRBV7-2 and TRBJ2-7, reads GAGVSQSPSNKVTEKGKDVELRCDPISGHTALYWYRQSLGQGLEFLIYFQGNSAPDKSGLPSDRFSAERTGGSVSTLTIQRTQQEDSAVYLCASSLGSLAENYEQYFGPGTRLTVT.

This clone came up a few times. This chain uses TRBV6-1 with TRBJ1-2; possibly TRBD1 for D (5 bases). The CDR3 consists of 13 residues. From germline, CDR1 is MNHNS and CDR2 SASEGT. V shed 4 bases and J shed 6 bases, with 12 bases lying between them. The CDR3 bases are TGTGCCAGCAGTGGTGTGGCAGGGCATGGCTACACCTTC. Translated, it gives CASSGVAGHGYTF.

The chain recombines TRBV15 with TRBJ2-5; 7 nucleotides align to TRBD1. Trimming removed 0 bases from V and 4 bases from J; junction bases left unmatched: 14. Germline V lookup: CDR1 LNHNV, CDR2 YYDKDF (reference sequence). The CDR3 contains 18 residues. The CDR3 region is CATSRDLVGTEITETQYF. As DNA, the CDR3 is TGTGCCACCAGCAGAGATCTGGTTGGGACAGAGATTACAGAGACCCAGTACTTC.

V is TRBV20-1 and J is TRBJ2-7; no firm D call. The CDR3 contains 10 residues. Germline V gene data show CDR1 as DFQATT and CDR2 as SNEGSKA (reference sequence). The DNA of the CDR3 is TGCAGCCCGAGGACCTACGAGCAGTACTTC. Its protein product is CSPRTYEQYF.

The genes are TRBV30 and TRBJ2-7; D might be TRBD1 (6 bases). This CDR3 has 11 amino acids. V was pared by 6 bases and J by 2 bases, with 8 bases between. Germline-derived CDR1 and CDR2 are GTSNPN and SVGIG (reference sequence). CDR3 region: CACRTAYEQYF. CDR3 coding DNA: TGTGCCTGTCGGACAGCCTACGAGCAGTACTTC.

V usage is TRBV7-2 and J usage is TRBJ2-7; D is perhaps TRBD2 (5 bases). CDR3 length: 12 residues. The V and J ends lost 5 bases and 2 bases respectively, with 7 bases between them. Per the germline V gene, CDR1 is SGHTA and CDR2 is FQGNSA. This CDR3 reads CASSPGAYEQYF. Here the CDR3 DNA reads TGTGCCAGCAGCCCCGGGGCCTACGAGCAGTACTTC.

This clone was observed a few times. V gene TRBV14 combines with J gene TRBJ2-7; D gene ambiguous. Germline V gives CDR1 SGHDN, CDR2 FVKESK. The germline V and J ends were trimmed by 1 base and 1 base, with 8 bases remaining between them. The CDR3 contains 14 residues. The CDR3 nucleotides read TGTGCCAGCAGCCAAGTGGGCGGATCCTACGAGCAGTACTTC. As protein: CASSQVGGSYEQYF.

The chain couples TRBV4-1 to TRBJ2-1, with TRBD2 identical over 12 bases. With 3 bases clipped from V and 7 bases from J, the junction kept 4 bases outside the gene matches. The CDR3 has 15 residues. CDR1 is MGHRA and CDR2 is YSYEKL in the germline V gene. CDR3 region: CASSQLAGGLNEQFF. Written as DNA, the CDR3 is TGCGCCAGCAGCCAGCTAGCGGGGGGGCTAAATGAGCAGTTCTTC.

The CDR3 loop is CASSLGGDPTREQFF. The CDR3 nucleotides read TGTGCCAGCAGCTTAGGGGGGGACCCTACAAGGGAGCAGTTCTTC. The chain combines TRBV7-9 with TRBJ2-1, with D tentatively TRBD2 (6 bases). Germline V CDR1 and CDR2: SEHNR, FQNEAQ (reference sequence). The V end lost 1 base, the J end lost 10 bases, and 17 bases lay between the germline ends. The CDR3 spans 15 residues.

The chain employs TRBV28 and TRBJ1-2; the D is unclear. CDR3 size: 11 residues. Germline CDR1 and CDR2: MDHEN and SYDVKM. V lost 10 bases and J 4 bases, leaving 10 bases between the germline ends. For the CDR3, the DNA is TGTGCCACCGAATCGGGCTATGGCTACACCTTC. It codes for CATESGYGYTF.

The chain combines TRBV7-7 with TRBJ2-1, with TRBD2 matching 7 bases. Unmatched junction bases numbered 6, after V lost 5 bases and J lost 8 bases. This CDR3 contains 13 residues. Germline loops: CDR1 SSHAT, CDR2 FNYEAQ (reference sequence). CDR3 nucleotide sequence: TGTGCCAGCAGCCCCCAGCGGGGAGATGAGCAGTTCTTC. Amino acids: CASSPQRGDEQFF.

This chain links TRBV6-1 with TRBJ2-7; D ambiguous. From germline, CDR1 is MNHNS and CDR2 SASEGT. Trimming removed 1 base at V and 2 bases at J, with 18 bases between. This CDR3 has 17 residues. The CDR3 sequence is CASSEDEAVVFAYEQYF. The CDR3 region has the DNA TGTGCCAGCAGTGAAGACGAGGCAGTCGTGTTTGCCTACGAGCAGTACTTC.

This clone was counted a few times. This rearrangement joins TRBV6-4 to TRBJ1-5, with D hard to call. The germline gives CDR1 MRHNA, CDR2 SNTAGT. The CDR3 is 13 residues long. V was pared by 3 bases and J by 1 base, with 4 bases between. The CDR3 DNA follows: TGTGCCAGCAGTGAGTCCAGCAATCAGCCCCAGCATTTT. This sequence encodes CASSESSNQPQHF.

This clone has just a few counts. The rearrangement joins TRBV10-3 to TRBJ1-2; D perhaps matches TRBD1 (5 bases). Trimming removed 4 bases from V and 8 bases from J, with 14 bases in between. The CDR3 has 13 residues. Germline CDR1 and CDR2: ENHRY and SYGVKD. Here the CDR3 reads CAISGDSVHGYTF. The CDR3, as DNA: TGTGCCATCAGTGGGGACTCGGTCCACGGCTACACCTTC.

V is TRBV4-2 and J is TRBJ1-2; D not certain. The CDR3 length is 13 residues. CDR1 and CDR2 from the germline V gene are LGHNA and YNFKEQ. The V end lost 0 bases, the J end lost 8 bases, and 10 bases lay between the germline ends. The CDR3 region is CASSQERGLGYTF. In nucleotides, the CDR3 is TGTGCCAGCAGCCAAGAACGAGGACTGGGCTACACCTTC.

This rearrangement joins TRBV2 to TRBJ2-1; weak D call: TRBD1 (6 bases). V was pared by 3 bases and J by 0 bases, with 15 bases between. The germline V gene encodes CDR1 SNHLY and CDR2 FYNNEI. CDR3 length: 17 residues. CDR3 sequence reads: CASSEGAGPISYNEQFF. The CDR3 DNA reads as TGTGCCAGCAGTGAGGGGGCGGGCCCCATCTCCTACAATGAGCAGTTCTTC.

This rearrangement joins TRBV6-1 to TRBJ2-7; 7 nucleotides line up with TRBD2. V shed 9 bases, J shed 6 bases, and the junction held 11 bases outside the gene matches. CDR1 is MNHNS and CDR2 is SASEGT in the germline V gene. The CDR3 runs to 13 residues. Here the CDR3 reads CASGGLDRFEQYF. CDR3 nucleotide sequence: TGTGCCAGTGGTGGACTAGATCGATTCGAGCAGTACTTC.

The chain carries TRBV5-1 and TRBJ1-6; 9 bases agree with TRBD1. V lost 4 bases and J lost 6; bases outside the gene matches: 8. The CDR3 spans 16 residues. Germline lookup yields CDR1 SGHRS and CDR2 YFSETQ. CDR3 in amino acids: CASSPEQGASNSPLHF. CDR3 coding DNA: TGCGCCAGCAGCCCTGAACAGGGGGCTAGTAATTCACCCCTCCACTTT.

V gene TRBV2 combines with J gene TRBJ2-3; possibly TRBD2 for D (5 bases). The CDR3 loop spans 13 amino acids. Trimming took off 3 bases at V and 6 bases at J, with 10 bases between the two ends. From germline, CDR1 is SNHLY and CDR2 FYNNEI. CDR3 DNA sequence: TGTGCCAGCAGTGACCGGGAACGGGATACGCAGTATTTT. Translated: CASSDRERDTQYF.

This rearrangement joins TRBV4-2 to TRBJ2-6; D gene uncertain. The V end lost 0 bases, the J end lost 0 bases, and 12 bases lay between the germline ends. The CDR3 extends over 18 amino acids. Germline V gene lookup returns CDR1 LGHNA and CDR2 YNFKEQ. For the CDR3, the DNA is TGTGCCAGCAGCCAAGAGGCCCGCGCCCGCTCTGGGGCCAACGTCCTGACTTTC. Protein: CASSQEARARSGANVLTF.